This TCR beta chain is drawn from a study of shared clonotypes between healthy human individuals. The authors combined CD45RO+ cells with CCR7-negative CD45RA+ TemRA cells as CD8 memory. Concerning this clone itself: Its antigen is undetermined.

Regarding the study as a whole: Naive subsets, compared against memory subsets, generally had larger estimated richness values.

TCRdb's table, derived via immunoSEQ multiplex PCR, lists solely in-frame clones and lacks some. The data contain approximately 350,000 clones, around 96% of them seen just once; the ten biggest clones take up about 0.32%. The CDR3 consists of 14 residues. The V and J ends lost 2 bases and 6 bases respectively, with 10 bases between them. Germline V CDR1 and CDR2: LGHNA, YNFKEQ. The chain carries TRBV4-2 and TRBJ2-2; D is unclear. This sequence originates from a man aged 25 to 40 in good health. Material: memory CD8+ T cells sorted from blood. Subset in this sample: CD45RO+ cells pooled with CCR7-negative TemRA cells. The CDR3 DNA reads TGTGCCAGCAGCCAACACCTAAGGGCCGGGGAGCTGTTTTTT. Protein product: CASSQHLRAGELFF.